The 16 T cell receptor beta chains listed next were all sequenced from one sample in a study of Ad26.COV2.S vaccination and SARS-CoV-2 variants. Treatment noted: over 15 received Ad26.COV2.S at low or high dose, single or two shots; a few received placebo; per-sample allocation not given. The samples date from day 63 after the first vaccine or placebo injection. Clones were sequenced by immunoSEQ multiplex PCR, and TCRdb holds only the in-frame ones, with some missing. This table holds approximately 280,000 clones, 87% found once. This specimen consisted of peripheral blood, obtained in a trial of Ad26.COV2.S vaccine versus placebo. These receptors came from a person aged 18-60 years who received the Ad26.COV2.S COVID-19 vaccine or a placebo.

The V gene is TRBV7-3, the J gene TRBJ2-1; 9 bases line up with TRBD2. The CDR3 length is 15 residues. J lost 0 bases, V lost 5 bases, and 2 bases had no gene match. The V gene's germline CDR1 is SGHTA and CDR2 FQGTGA. CDR3 sequence reads: CASSRSGGSYNEQFF. The DNA for the CDR3 is TGTGCCAGCAGCCGTAGCGGGGGCTCCTACAATGAGCAGTTCTTC.

Written as DNA, the CDR3 is TGTGCCAGCTCACCAAGCCGCTACGAGCAGTACTTC. Translated, it gives CASSPSRYEQYF. J is TRBJ2-7 and V is TRBV18; no definite D call. Germline loops: CDR1 KGHSH, CDR2 LQKENI. V was trimmed by 2 bases and J by 3 bases, leaving 5 bases between them. CDR3 length: 12 amino acids.

The rearrangement uses TRBV2 and TRBJ2-2; D possibly corresponds to TRBD1 (6 bases). The germline V gene has CDR1 SNHLY and CDR2 FYNNEI. This CDR3 is 14 amino acids long. V lost 6 bases, J lost 0 bases, and 8 bases lay in between. DNA for the CDR3: TGTGCCAGCAGGGGGACAACGAACACCGGGGAGCTGTTTTTT. Protein sequence: CASRGTTNTGELFF.

This clone was counted ten times or more. V is TRBV6-6 and J is TRBJ1-5; tentatively, D is TRBD1 (5 bases). CDR3 size: 15 residues. Trimming removed 3 bases from V and 4 bases from J, with 13 bases in between. Germline values: CDR1 MNHNY, CDR2 SVGAGI (reference sequence). The CDR3 sequence is CASSYNRPANQPQHF. The CDR3 coding sequence is TGTGCCAGCAGTTATAACAGGCCGGCAAATCAGCCCCAGCATTTT.

The J gene is TRBJ2-5, the V gene TRBV6-4; D is perhaps TRBD2 (6 bases). Looked up from germline, CDR1 is MRHNA and CDR2 is SNTAGT. Trimming removed 4 bases at V and 5 bases at J, with 11 bases between. The CDR3 covers 13 residues. In DNA form, the CDR3 reads TGTGCCAGCAGTGCCCGCGGAGGGGAGACCCAGTACTTC. Its translation: CASSARGGETQYF.

The V gene is TRBV12-3 or TRBV12-4, the J gene TRBJ2-7; possible D gene TRBD2, 5 bases. There are 13 residues in the CDR3. The V end lost 4 bases, the J end lost 2 bases, and 9 bases lay between the germline ends. The CDR3 nucleotides read TGTGCCAGCAGTTACGGGGAACCCTACGAGCAGTACTTC. The encoded protein is CASSYGEPYEQYF.

V is TRBV30 and J is TRBJ1-1; 9 nucleotides agree with TRBD1. The junction had 6 bases not matched to a gene; V was cut back by 1 base and J by 3 bases. Germline V lookup: CDR1 GTSNPN, CDR2 SVGIG (reference sequence). There are 15 residues in the CDR3. The CDR3 sequence is CAWSGGRQGDTEAFF. DNA of the CDR3: TGTGCCTGGAGTGGGGGACGACAGGGGGACACTGAAGCTTTCTTT.

V gene TRBV4-1 combines with J gene TRBJ2-1; D might be TRBD2 (5 bases). V gave up 1 base and J gave up 8 bases, with 18 bases separating them. CDR1 and CDR2 (germline): MGHRA, YSYEKL. This CDR3 is 16 amino acids long. CDR3 sequence: CASSQATGSRVDEQFF. The CDR3 DNA reads TGCGCCAGCAGCCAAGCTACGGGGTCCCGGGTCGATGAGCAGTTCTTC.

V usage is TRBV15 and J usage is TRBJ2-2; 8 nucleotides line up with TRBD2. The length of the CDR3 is 14 residues. J gave up 8 bases and V 5 bases, and 7 bases lay outside the gene matches. Germline CDR1 is LNHNV and CDR2 is YYDKDF (reference sequence). The CDR3 DNA reads TGTGCCACCAGCCCGGGAGGGGAACTGGGGGAGCTGTTTTTT. Translation gives CATSPGGELGELFF.

The chain uses TRBV6-1 and TRBJ2-1; D is perhaps TRBD1 or TRBD2 (5 bases each). Germline V lookup: CDR1 MNHNS, CDR2 SASEGT. V lost 3 bases and J lost 1, with 7 bases in between. The CDR3 contains 14 residues. CDR3 nucleotides: TGTGCCAGCAGTGAGGGACGGTCCTACAATGAGCAGTTCTTC. It translates to CASSEGRSYNEQFF.

V is TRBV6-5 and J is TRBJ1-2; 7 bases are a match to TRBD1. With V trimmed by 7 bases and J by 0 bases, 5 bases remained unmatched. CDR1 is MNHEY, CDR2 SVGAGI, per germline. The CDR3 extends over 14 amino acids. CDR3 nucleotides: TGTGCCAGCAATACGGGACAGACTAACTATGGCTACACCTTC. This gives the protein CASNTGQTNYGYTF.

This chain connects TRBV5-1 to TRBJ1-1; D possibly corresponds to TRBD1 (5 bases). The V end lost 4 bases, the J end lost 4 bases, and 14 bases lay between the germline ends. The CDR3 is 14 residues long. The germline V gene has CDR1 SGHRS and CDR2 YFSETQ. The DNA of the CDR3 is TGCGCCAGCAGCCCTGTGAGTGGGGGCACTGAAGCTTTCTTT. This codes for CASSPVSGGTEAFF. Variable domain in full (rest from reference TRBV5-1 and TRBJ1-1): KAGVTQTPRYLIKTRGQQVTLSCSPISGHRSVSWYQQTPGQGLQFLFEYFSETQRNKGNFPGRFSGRQFSNSRSEMNVSTLELGDSALYLCASSPVSGGTEAFFGQGTRLTVV.

This chain joins TRBV9 and TRBJ2-1, with D uncertain. The germline CDR1 and CDR2 sequences are SGDLS and YYNGEE. V shed 4 bases and J shed 6 bases, with 8 bases lying between them. This CDR3 region has 12 residues. The CDR3 here is CASSTGGNEQFF. The CDR3 nucleotides read TGTGCCAGCAGCACCGGCGGCAATGAGCAGTTCTTC. The full variable domain, completed using reference TRBV9 and TRBJ2-1, is DSGVTQTPKHLITATGQRVTLRCSPRSGDLSVYWYQQSLDQGLQFLIQYYNGEERAKGNILERFSAQQFPDLHSELNLSSLELGDSALYFCASSTGGNEQFFGPGTRLTVL.

J is TRBJ2-7 and V is TRBV18; D is possibly TRBD1 (6 bases). The germline CDR1 and CDR2 sequences are KGHSH and LQKENI. The CDR3 spans 13 residues. Trimming removed 8 bases at V and 2 bases at J, with 13 bases between. DNA of the CDR3: TGTGCCAGCGCGGCGACAGGACCCTACGAGCAGTACTTC. It translates to CASAATGPYEQYF.

The chain recombines TRBV25-1 with TRBJ2-7, with 7 positions matching TRBD1. In germline, CDR1 is MGHDK, CDR2 SYGVNS. Unmatched junction bases numbered 7, after V lost 2 bases and J lost 3 bases. The CDR3 sequence is 15 residues long. The CDR3 DNA follows: TGTGCCAGCAGTGAAGTTAAGGGACAGAACTACGAGCAGTACTTC. Translation gives CASSEVKGQNYEQYF.

This chain links TRBV4-1 with TRBJ2-7; 7 positions match TRBD1. Germline CDR1 and CDR2: MGHRA and YSYEKL. The CDR3 contains 15 residues. The junction had 10 bases not matched to a gene; V was cut back by 2 bases and J by 6 bases. In DNA, the CDR3 is TGCGCCAGCAGCCAACTCCAAGGGGGCCTACGCGAGCAGTACTTC. Amino acid sequence: CASSQLQGGLREQYF.